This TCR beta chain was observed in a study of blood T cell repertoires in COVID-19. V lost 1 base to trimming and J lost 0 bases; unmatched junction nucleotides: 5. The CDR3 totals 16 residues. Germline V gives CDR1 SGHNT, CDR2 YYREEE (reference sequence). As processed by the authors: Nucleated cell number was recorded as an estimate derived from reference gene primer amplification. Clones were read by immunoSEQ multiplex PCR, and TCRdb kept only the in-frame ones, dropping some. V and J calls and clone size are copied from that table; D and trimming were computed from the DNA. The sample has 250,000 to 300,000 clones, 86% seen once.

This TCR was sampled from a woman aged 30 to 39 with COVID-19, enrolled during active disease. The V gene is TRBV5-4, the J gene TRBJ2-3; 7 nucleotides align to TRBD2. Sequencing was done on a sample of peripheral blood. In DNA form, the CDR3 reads TGTGCCAGCAGCTTGCCTTCGGGAGGAAGCACAGATACGCAGTATTTT. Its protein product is CASSLPSGGSTDTQYF.